This T cell receptor (beta chain) was recorded in a study of blood T cell repertoires in COVID-19. Using immunoSEQ multiplex PCR, the repertoire was profiled, and TCRdb retains in-frame clones only, with some absent. The data contain 240,000 or so clones, 88% of them singletons. CDR1 is KGHDR and CDR2 is SFDVKD in the germline V gene. The CDR3 sequence is 14 residues long. V was trimmed by 4 bases and J by 4 bases, leaving 12 bases between them. This sequence joins TRBV24-1 and TRBJ1-2; the D gene is possibly TRBD1 (6 bases). Sequenced: peripheral blood. The TCR was taken from a woman in her 30s with acute or convalescent COVID-19. In nucleotides, the CDR3 is TGTGCCACCAGTGAACCAGGGGACGGCTATGGCTACACCTTC. This encodes CATSEPGDGYGYTF.